The rows below give T cell receptor beta chains drawn from one sample of a study of blood T cell repertoires in COVID-19. The repertoire was sequenced with immunoSEQ multiplex PCR; TCRdb's copy has only in-frame clones and lacks some. Here the sample spans fewer than 120,000 clones, around 89% being singletons. Sample: peripheral blood. The receptors stem from a woman aged 45-59 years with acute or convalescent COVID-19. CDR3s leave out the opening cysteine and the closing phenylalanine or tryptophan. D genes are given only for firm matches.

V gene	D gene	J gene	CDR3 protein
TRBV6-5	TRBD2	TRBJ2-5	ASSYSIAGARETQY
TRBV14	TRBD1	TRBJ2-2	ASSHLRDRATGELF
TRBV5-6	NA	TRBJ2-5	ASSLYGIEETQY
TRBV15	NA	TRBJ1-5	ATSPDSSNQPQH
TRBV7-9	TRBD2	TRBJ2-1	ASSSGTSGNNEQF
TRBV28	NA	TRBJ2-5	ASIPRIGRRSQETQY
TRBV5-1	NA	TRBJ2-5	ASSGRAGSQETQY
TRBV12-1	NA	TRBJ1-6	ASSEDNSPLH
TRBV18	NA	TRBJ2-5	ASSPSQRETQY
TRBV7-2	TRBD2	TRBJ2-7	ASSLGGGTYEQY
TRBV13	TRBD1	TRBJ2-3	ASSLPSGQGFSDTQY
TRBV21-1	NA	TRBJ1-2	ASTPETDYGYT
TRBV19	TRBD1	TRBJ1-1	ASSDRGTAEAF
TRBV11-2	NA	TRBJ2-2	ASSLGSLPGELF
TRBV27	NA	TRBJ2-1	ASSLLTGSSIYNEQF
TRBV6-4	TRBD1	TRBJ2-1	ASSGGQGGEQF
TRBV28	NA	TRBJ2-7	ASSLGGTASYEQY
TRBV27	NA	TRBJ2-3	ASSLFRESTDTQY
TRBV5-1	TRBD1	TRBJ1-5	ASSVGTGDQPQH
TRBV5-1	TRBD2	TRBJ2-7	ASSLTGTRGEQY
TRBV7-2	NA	TRBJ1-5	ASSPTRNQPQH
TRBV6-5	NA	TRBJ1-1	ASSYIRTASNTEAF
TRBV2	TRBD2	TRBJ2-7	ASRGMAGGRVSNEQY
TRBV5-1	TRBD1	TRBJ2-5	ASSIGTVQETQY
TRBV2	NA	TRBJ2-1	ASSDTAANEQF
TRBV28	NA	TRBJ1-2	ASSFGRDYGYT